These 9 T cell receptor beta chains were sequenced from one sample in a study of human T cells and chemical hapten exposure. Each CDR3 protein gets one entry after TCRdb re-called the RACE reads with MiXCR. Here the sample spans about 80,000 distinct CDR3 sequences, 12% to 15% being singletons. Time point indicated: pre-sensitization, week 0. Indicated treatment: therapeutic diphenylcyclopropenone sensitization with weekly scalp DPC. The sample in question was whole blood, obtained in connection with sensitization to the hapten diphenylcyclopropenone (DPC). These receptors were collected from a woman aged 45-59 years with alopecia areata. Some clones in this sample may be carry-over from other donors' samples.

CDR3 amino acids: CASSSPAYEQYF. CDR3 sequence (DNA): TGTGCCAGCAGCAGCCCTGCCTACGAGCAGTACTTC. The chain is built from TRBV7-9 and TRBJ2-7; D is undetermined. CDR1 and CDR2 from the germline V gene are SEHNR and FQNEAQ (reference sequence). V dropped 5 bases and J dropped 2 bases, with 7 bases sitting between them. This CDR3 contains 12 residues.

This clonotype has only one observation. This rearrangement joins TRBV20-1 to TRBJ1-4; D is possibly TRBD1 (6 bases). This CDR3 is built from 17 residues. Trimming took 2 bases from V and 5 from J, leaving 21 bases between them. Germline lookup yields CDR1 DFQATT and CDR2 SNEGSKA (reference sequence). The CDR3 sequence: CSARRLGAGEPNEKLFF. CDR3 in DNA: TGCAGTGCTAGACGCCTTGGAGCAGGGGAACCGAATGAAAAACTGTTTTTT.

The chain has TRBV12-3 or TRBV12-4 and TRBJ1-6; maybe TRBD1 (5 bases). V lost 8 bases, J lost 7 bases, and 9 bases lay in between. This CDR3 spans 12 amino acids. CDR3 region: CASGQGNSPLHF. As DNA, the CDR3 is TGTGCCAGCGGACAAGGAAATTCACCCCTCCACTTT.

CDR3 sequence: CATSRDYSSDEQYF. Written as DNA, the CDR3 is TGTGCCACCAGCAGAGATTACAGCAGCGACGAGCAGTACTTC. This sequence joins TRBV15 and TRBJ2-7; D unclear. V lost 0 bases, J lost 5 bases, and 11 bases lay in between. The germline V gene has CDR1 LNHNV and CDR2 YYDKDF (reference sequence). This CDR3 has 14 residues.

The CDR3 protein is CASSERTGLDEQFF. The CDR3 region has the DNA TGTGCCAGCAGTGAGCGGACAGGGTTGGATGAGCAGTTCTTC. V and J are TRBV25-1 and TRBJ2-1; 8 nucleotides line up with TRBD1. V dropped 3 bases and J dropped 8; count of bases not matched to a gene: 6. Germline V gene data show CDR1 as MGHDK and CDR2 as SYGVNS. This CDR3 is 14 amino acids long.

This clonotype was seen only a few times. The chain employs TRBV29-1 and TRBJ2-2; D possibly corresponds to TRBD1 (5 bases). The CDR3 totals 13 residues. V lost 6 bases and J 3 bases, leaving 11 bases between the germline ends. Germline CDR1 SQVTM, CDR2 ANQGSEA. The CDR3 loop is CSVPKTDTGELFF. The CDR3 DNA reads TGCAGCGTCCCTAAGACAGACACCGGGGAGCTGTTTTTT.

This chain connects TRBV4-1 to TRBJ2-5; D is perhaps TRBD1 or TRBD2 (5 bases each). Germline-derived CDR1 and CDR2 are MGHRA and YSYEKL. V was shortened by 1 base and J by 4 bases, with 13 bases between the two germline ends. The CDR3 consists of 15 residues. As DNA, the CDR3 is TGCGCCAGCAGCCAAGTCCAGGGACGTCCAGAGACCCAGTACTTC. It encodes CASSQVQGRPETQYF.

This clonotype turned up a few times. This rearrangement joins TRBV11-2 to TRBJ2-1; D gene unclear. The CDR3 has 12 amino acids. The germline CDR1 and CDR2 sequences are SGHAT and FQNNGV. V was cut by 2 bases and J by 9 bases, with 8 bases left in between. The CDR3 loop reads CASSLMGSEQFF. DNA of the CDR3: TGTGCCAGCAGCTTAATGGGTAGTGAGCAGTTCTTC.

V and J are TRBV10-2 and TRBJ2-4, with 8 positions matching TRBD2. This CDR3 is 16 amino acids long. Germline CDR1 and CDR2: WSHSY and SAAADI. J gave up 3 bases and V 8 bases, and 12 bases lay outside the gene matches. CDR3 nucleotide sequence: TGCGCCAGCGAGGAGCGGGAGTCTGGGGGCAAAAACATTCAGTACTTC. This translates into CASEERESGGKNIQYF.